Sequencing of this TCR beta chain was carried out in a study of cytomegalovirus exposure and HLA in healthy donors (dated by TCRdb to about 2017). Looking at the study overall: In an earlier analysis of 550 to 750 of the donors, roughly 300 Gb of sequence data and 90 million to 120 million unique TCR beta sequences from about 179 million T cells were reported. An earlier analysis of 587 of the donors applied high-throughput TCR beta sequencing to assess whether each TCR beta V gene segment acted as functional or pseudogenic. The T cell repertoires of 700 or so subjects were profiled by immunosequencing and related to cytomegalovirus serostatus. To predict cytomegalovirus infection status, the study brought together high-throughput TCR immunosequencing, statistical association of individual TCRs with disease status, and machine learning. Among the approximately 400 genotyped donors, approximately 82% belonged to the genetic ancestry cluster associated with self-reported Caucasian donors. Besides the first cohort of 666 subjects, a separate validation cohort made up of over a hundred different subjects was used. Every repertoire in the discovery cohort had been generated on one and the same sequencing platform. Roughly 300 gigabases of sequencing data and 70 million to 85 million unique TCR sequences were included in an early release covering around 650 HLA-typed donors. Because of strong linkage in the cohort, roughly 5 DR-DQ haplotypes were treated as single units for association and clustering. Class I and class II HLA loci were covered by the typing at four-digit resolution. In the later analysis, no new phenotypic data were used to find candidate immune exposures; instead, reliance was placed on TCR beta sequences and their occurrence across donors. A later genetic analysis took genome-wide SNP genotypes for about 65% of the 666 donors and used that subset as a discovery cohort. To study patterns of TCR occurrence, a later analysis re-analyzed previously published TCR beta repertoires from 666 donors and added high-resolution HLA genotyping. Donor age, sex, ethnicity and CMV serostatus were compiled together with the repertoire data. Among about 390 genotyped donors of the cohort, an average of 235,054 unique TCR beta nucleotide sequences were sequenced per donor, around 20% of them non-productive. The study aimed to test whether cataloging public T cell receptors could reveal signatures of past pathogen exposure. The number of typed donors differed by locus: about 629-630 for A, B, C, DRB1 and DQB1; some 540 for DQA1; about 600 for DPA1; and some 450 for DPB1.

The cohort comprised around 690 healthy bone marrow donors. All cohort members were sampled while nominally healthy, although unrecorded immune exposures were likely present. The donor was CMV seropositive and belonged to the group of more than 250 seropositive cohort members. A peripheral blood sample was collected from each donor, and TCR beta sequencing was performed on peripheral blood mononuclear cells. Genomic DNA extraction from the blood cell samples was performed with the Qiagen DNeasy Blood Extraction Kit. Results and caveats for the whole study, not just this receptor: HLA typing was unavailable for some donors at each locus, so association tests used only the typed subset. Most TCR sequences were observed very rarely across donors, whereas some public TCRs were present in many individuals. Roughly uniform sequencing depth across donors was assumed in presence/absence analyses, although this assumption may not hold. Specific HLA alleles were associated with around 18,000 TCR beta sequences at a false discovery rate of 0.05 in a later analysis. In a later analysis, several top co-occurrence clusters were reported to appear linked to parvovirus B19, influenza, CMV and Epstein-Barr virus. A later analysis found that TCR association rates varied across HLA loci, with DRB1 alleles showing the most associated TCRs and HLA-C alleles the fewest. In this cohort, only TCR beta chains were sequenced, and detectable features were limited by the absence of alpha or paired-chain data. Assigning TCR associations to individual alleles was difficult when HLA alleles, especially DR and DQ, strongly co-occurred. In vitro tests confirmed that a few of the cytomegalovirus-associated TCR beta chains recognize cytomegalovirus antigens. The only immune exposure information available for the cohort was CMV serostatus. The classifier was reported to diagnose cytomegalovirus status with high specificity and sensitivity in both the original and validation cohorts. An association between a missense DCLRE1C variant and V-gene and J-gene trimming of TCR beta chains was found in a later genetic analysis and replicated in an independent cohort. Correlated functional status among segregating V segments might reflect linkage disequilibrium, but an unknown experimental factor could not be ruled out. In the study, some 160 TCR beta chains were listed as associated with cytomegalovirus. Most CMV-associated TCR beta chains appeared to be HLA-restricted in a later analysis, and the HLA associations seemed to be driven largely by CMV exposure. An earlier analysis of some 590 of the donors showed that most TCR beta V segments appeared in productive rearrangements either about 87% or about 30% of the time, which broadly matched IMGT annotations. According to the authors, the approach could potentially be generalized to other disease states and immunological phenotypes. Because counts were too low, roughly 18 rarely observed V segments, including chromosome 9 orphons, were left out of the earlier analysis of a few hundred of the donors. A later analysis found that HLA-associated TCR beta chains were more clonally expanded and had lower generation probabilities than equally common non-associated chains. A further reported finding was that TCR beta sequences accurately predicted the HLA-A and HLA-B alleles for most subjects in the first cohort. According to a later genetic analysis, donors in an Asian-associated ancestry cluster had fewer N-insertions in productive TCRs than the approximately 700-donor mean. A group of highly shared sequence variants was considered likely to be a technical artifact of the sequencing pipeline.

Comment on this clone: The specificity of this receptor is unknown. No base-level quality is on record; no much larger clone is a single base apart.

Libraries came from the immunoSEQ multiplex PCR assay. For the multiplex PCR, a mixture combining 60 forward primers for TCR Vbeta segments and 13 reverse primers for TCR Jbeta segments was used. Amplification of the CDR3 region of rearranged TCR beta genes was performed with a multiplex PCR assay on genomic DNA. The amplified TCR beta libraries were sequenced on the Illumina HiSeq System as 87-base-pair reads. The paper's processing steps were these. A later analysis counted some 74 million unique TCR beta chains across the 550 to 700 repertoires, and some 11 million of these chains were shared by at least two donors. Raw reads were error-corrected and collapsed into unique sequences by a nearest-neighbor algorithm in which closely related sequences were merged to remove PCR and sequencing errors. Alignment of CDR3 sequences to IMGT reference sequences was used to assign V, D and J gene segments. For a sequence to be retained, a match of at least six nucleotides to both a V gene segment and a J gene segment was required. A rearrangement counted as productive if the CDR3 had no stop codons and remained in frame with V and J, and every other rearrangement counted as non-productive. Following IMGT convention, CDR3 was defined as the stretch from the second conserved V-encoded cysteine up to the conserved J-encoded phenylalanine. Sequences without an unambiguous match to a single V gene segment were excluded from the earlier analysis of almost 600 of the donors. An earlier analysis of around 600 of the donors classified V segments as functional when productive rearrangements were above 56.7% and as segregating when the standard deviation between donors was above 5%. To diagnose cytomegalovirus status from the catalog of TCR beta chain sequences, a statistical classification framework was built. A later analysis assigned V and J genes by comparing TCR nucleotide sequences with IMGT/GENE-DB human TR gene sequences. The TCRdist pipeline was used in a later analysis to assign CDR3 sequences and most-parsimonious VDJ recombination scenarios. In a later analysis, every TCR beta chain was defined by the combination of its CDR3 amino acid sequence and its V-gene family, and reads without a unique V-gene family were dropped. In a later analysis, nearly 600 highly shared, low-generation-probability nucleotide sequences were removed to address suspected cross-contamination and a sequencing artifact. In a later analysis, a clonal expansion index for each public chain was calculated from normalized within-repertoire ranks of inferred template counts. In a later analysis, generation probabilities were computed with a VDJ recombination model fitted to out-of-frame rearrangements, and the resulting probabilities were checked against IGoR. In a later analysis, hypergeometric tests were used to score TCR-TCR, TCR-HLA and TCR-CMV co-occurrence, with a repertoire-size bias correction applied to TCR pairs. A later analysis estimated false discovery rates by permuting HLA or CMV assignments 20 times. A later analysis grouped co-occurring TCRs with DBSCAN, adding TCRdist sequence similarity when clustering within HLA-allele-positive subsets. Repertoires with fewer than 30,000 or more than 120,000 public chains, plus five repertoires with anomalous nucleotide sharing, were excluded from co-occurrence clustering. The table comes from immuneACCESS by way of TCRdb, which keeps in-frame sequences with V and J called. Part of the clones is missing from these tables; in studies checked, under half for an unresolved V gene and the rest for unknown reasons. That table gives V, J and clone size, and the DNA gave D and trimming. Present in this sample are about 130,000 clones, 77% of which were seen just once. 4% to 5% of the sample comes from the top ten.

The sequenced sample was PBMCs. This clonotype originated in a male donor in good health and CMV-seropositive.

The DNA sequence is given as TGTGCCAGTAGTTCCGGGACAGGCTCCTACGAGCAGTACTTC. This translates into CASSSGTGSYEQYF. Rearrangement joined TRBV19 to TRBJ2-7; TRBD1 lines up with 8 middle nucleotides. From a lookup of the germline V gene (reference sequence), CDR1 and CDR2 are LNHDA and SQIVND. CDR3 length: 14 amino acids, cysteine to phenylalanine. Only CDR3 DNA is held: 42 bases, read in frame from base 1. Trimmed from V: 5 bases; trimmed from J: 0 bases; junction bases lacking a gene match: 3. With the rest looked up from the reference TRBV19 and TRBJ2-7 genes rather than sequenced, the full variable domain is DGGITQSPKYLFRKEGQNVTLSCEQNLNHDAMYWYRQDPGQGLRLIYYSQIVNDFQKGDIAEGYSVSREKKESFPLTVTSAQKNPTAFYLCASSSGTGSYEQYFGPGTRLTVT.